Listed below are T cell receptor beta chains from one sample, sequenced in a study of T cell responses to AZD1222 COVID-19 vaccine. The data were produced by immunoSEQ multiplex PCR, yet TCRdb's version contains in-frame clones alone and is incomplete. The sample has roughly 120,000 clones; roughly 88% are singletons. The specimen was peripheral blood, collected on day 0 of MenACWY control vaccination. The receptor source for this set is an adult in good health. Each CDR3 is given with its conserved first and last residue. The D gene is left open where the match is weak. A clone size is listed for some rows: how often the clone was seen (once, few, many), or a class if it is expanded.

TRBV5-1	TRBD1	NA	TRBJ2-7	CASSQTGDSYEQYF	TGCGCCAGCAGCCAAACAGGGGATTCCTACGAGCAGTACTTC
TRBV6-5	NA	few	TRBJ2-1	CASSSPGTSIYNEQFF	TGTGCCAGCAGTTCTCCCGGGACATCCATCTACAATGAGCAGTTCTTC
TRBV7-2	NA	NA	TRBJ1-4	CASSPMGGGGEKLFF	TGTGCCAGCAGCCCCATGGGAGGCGGCGGTGAAAAACTGTTTTTT
TRBV5-3	TRBD1	NA	TRBJ2-6	CARSLGRTGGPGANVLTF	TGTGCCAGAAGCTTGGGAAGGACAGGGGGCCCTGGGGCCAACGTCCTGACTTTC
TRBV10-2	NA	NA	TRBJ1-1	CASGDWTRTWDTEAFF	TGCGCCAGCGGGGACTGGACGAGAACCTGGGACACTGAAGCTTTCTTT
TRBV11-2	NA	NA	TRBJ2-1	CASSLGGSGQSLYNEQFF	TGTGCCAGCAGCTTAGGCGGTAGCGGACAGTCATTATACAATGAGCAGTTCTTC
TRBV15	TRBD1	NA	TRBJ1-2	CATSGPGQFSFNYGYTF	TGTGCCACCAGCGGACCGGGACAGTTCTCCTTTAACTATGGCTACACCTTC
TRBV19	NA	once	TRBJ1-4	CASSIGGEKLFF	TGTGCCAGTAGTATCGGTGGTGAAAAACTGTTTTTT
TRBV30	NA	NA	TRBJ1-1	CAWSVTRKGTEAFF	TGTGCCTGGAGTGTAACCCGGAAAGGGACTGAAGCTTTCTTT
TRBV28	NA	NA	TRBJ2-7	CASRTNYEQYF	TGTGCCAGCCGAACTAACTACGAGCAGTACTTC
TRBV12-3/TRBV12-4	NA	NA	TRBJ1-5	CASSPGEFQPQHF	TGTGCCAGCAGTCCAGGGGAATTTCAGCCCCAGCATTTT
TRBV19	NA	NA	TRBJ2-3	CASAMDWAPDTQYF	TGTGCCAGTGCTATGGACTGGGCCCCGGATACGCAGTATTTT
TRBV11-2	TRBD2	NA	TRBJ2-1	CASSSRLAGGYEQFF	TGTGCCAGCAGCTCCCGACTAGCGGGAGGCTATGAGCAGTTCTTC
TRBV4-1	NA	NA	TRBJ2-2	CASSQEGGNGELFF	TGCGCCAGCAGCCAAGAAGGGGGGAACGGGGAGCTGTTTTTT
TRBV2	NA	NA	TRBJ1-4	CAGTPPSNEKLFF	TGTGCCGGTACCCCTCCTTCTAATGAAAAACTGTTTTTT
TRBV28	TRBD1	NA	TRBJ1-2	CAIRQGANYGYTF	TGTGCCATCAGGCAGGGGGCAAACTATGGCTACACCTTC
TRBV7-3	NA	NA	TRBJ2-1	CASSPLGVYNEQFF	TGTGCCAGCAGCCCCCTGGGGGTCTACAATGAGCAGTTCTTC
TRBV2	NA	NA	TRBJ1-4	CASSEVGGLGIEKLFF	TGTGCCAGCAGTGAAGTTGGGGGCCTCGGGATCGAAAAACTGTTTTTT
TRBV7-2	NA	NA	TRBJ1-2	CASSLEAANYGYTF	TGTGCCAGCAGCTTAGAGGCCGCGAACTATGGCTACACCTTC
TRBV7-9	TRBD2	NA	TRBJ2-1	CASSRINRGLTSGYNEQFF	TGTGCCAGCAGCCGTATAAACAGGGGATTGACTAGCGGGTACAATGAGCAGTTCTTC
TRBV3-1/TRBV3-2	NA	NA	TRBJ2-7	CASSQDLAGQYF	TGTGCCAGCAGCCAAGATTTGGCAGGGCAGTACTTC
TRBV3-1/TRBV3-2	TRBD1	NA	TRBJ1-2	CASSPRDRGLGYTF	TGTGCCAGCAGCCCCCGGGACAGGGGTTTAGGCTACACCTTC
TRBV24-1	NA	NA	TRBJ1-2	CATSDTGAYGYTF	TGTGCCACCAGTGATACCGGGGCCTATGGCTACACCTTC
TRBV27	TRBD1	NA	TRBJ1-2	CASSRGDRGYGYTF	TGTGCCAGCAGTCGCGGAGACAGGGGATATGGCTACACCTTC
TRBV28	NA	NA	TRBJ1-2	CASSVRSAYGYTF	TGTGCCAGCAGTGTCAGATCGGCCTATGGCTACACCTTC
TRBV11-2	NA	NA	TRBJ1-3	CASSLSPIGNTIYF	TGTGCCAGCAGCTTATCACCGATTGGAAACACCATATATTTT
TRBV9	NA	NA	TRBJ2-1	CASSVAVSNEQFF	TGTGCCAGCAGCGTAGCTGTTTCGAATGAGCAGTTCTTC
TRBV27	NA	NA	TRBJ1-2	CASSFNRLGSGYTF	TGTGCCAGCAGTTTTAACAGGTTGGGTAGTGGCTACACCTTC
TRBV25-1	NA	NA	TRBJ2-7	CASTSLGEQYF	TGTGCCAGCACCTCCCTTGGCGAGCAGTACTTC
TRBV28	NA	few	TRBJ2-7	CASSFLGNEQYF	TGTGCCAGCAGTTTCTTGGGGAACGAGCAGTACTTC
TRBV5-1	NA	NA	TRBJ1-2	CASSLGQPGGYTF	TGCGCCAGCAGCTTGGGACAGCCCGGGGGCTACACCTTC
TRBV2	NA	NA	TRBJ1-1	CASIPDGYTEAFF	TGTGCCAGCATCCCGGATGGGTACACTGAAGCTTTCTTT
TRBV6-4	NA	NA	TRBJ2-3	CASSDRPDGGTDTQYF	TGTGCCAGCAGCGATCGCCCCGACGGAGGCACAGATACGCAGTATTTT
TRBV7-6	NA	NA	TRBJ1-2	CASSSEGDGATGYTF	TGTGCCAGCAGCTCGGAGGGGGACGGAGCAACCGGCTACACCTTC
TRBV27	TRBD1	NA	TRBJ1-2	CASIAFGTGGPNYGYTF	TGTGCCAGCATTGCATTCGGGACAGGGGGGCCTAACTATGGCTACACCTTC
TRBV3-1/TRBV3-2	NA	NA	TRBJ2-7	CASSSPRGPYEQYF	TGTGCCAGCAGCTCCCCTCGGGGTCCCTACGAGCAGTACTTC
TRBV14	TRBD1	NA	TRBJ1-3	CASSRQGYSGNTIYF	TGTGCCAGCAGCCGACAGGGATACTCTGGAAACACCATATATTTT
TRBV18	TRBD1	NA	TRBJ2-7	CASSGGQTYEQYF	TGTGCCAGCTCAGGGGGACAGACGTACGAGCAGTACTTC
TRBV10-2	TRBD2	NA	TRBJ2-7	CASSVTSGSSYEQYF	TGCGCCAGCAGTGTGACTAGCGGGTCCTCCTACGAGCAGTACTTC
TRBV5-6	NA	NA	TRBJ2-5	CASTRSIQETQYF	TGTGCCAGCACCCGGAGCATTCAAGAGACCCAGTACTTC
TRBV24-1	TRBD1	NA	TRBJ2-7	CATSDLDRGVQYF	TGTGCCACCAGTGATCTGGACAGGGGCGTGCAGTACTTC
TRBV3-1/TRBV3-2	NA	once	TRBJ2-7	CASSQSRGYEQYF	TGTGCCAGCAGCCAATCCCGGGGTTACGAGCAGTACTTC
TRBV30	NA	NA	TRBJ2-5	CASRPVLRETQYF	TGTGCCTCCCGTCCAGTGTTACGAGAGACCCAGTACTTC
TRBV7-9	TRBD1	NA	TRBJ2-7	CASSTDRVIYEQYF	TGTGCCAGCAGCACGGACAGGGTGATCTACGAGCAGTACTTC
TRBV6-5	NA	NA	TRBJ1-6	CASSYSPGANNSPLHF	TGTGCCAGCAGTTACTCTCCAGGCGCTAATAATTCACCCCTCCACTTT
TRBV5-4	NA	NA	TRBJ1-1	CASSAYMNTEAFF	TGTGCCAGCAGCGCCTACATGAACACTGAAGCTTTCTTT
TRBV19	NA	NA	TRBJ1-2	CASSIAIQGFSYTF	TGTGCCAGTAGTATAGCAATTCAGGGATTCAGCTACACCTTC
TRBV28	TRBD2	once	TRBJ2-1	CASSPSGSIRNEQFF	TGTGCCAGCAGCCCGAGCGGGAGTATAAGGAATGAGCAGTTCTTC
TRBV4-2	NA	NA	TRBJ1-1	CASSQEAEAFF	TGTGCCAGCAGCCAAGAGGCTGAAGCTTTCTTT
TRBV4-1	NA	NA	TRBJ1-4	CASSQGAVRDWEKLFF	TGCGCCAGCAGCCAAGGGGCCGTGCGTGATTGGGAAAAACTGTTTTTT